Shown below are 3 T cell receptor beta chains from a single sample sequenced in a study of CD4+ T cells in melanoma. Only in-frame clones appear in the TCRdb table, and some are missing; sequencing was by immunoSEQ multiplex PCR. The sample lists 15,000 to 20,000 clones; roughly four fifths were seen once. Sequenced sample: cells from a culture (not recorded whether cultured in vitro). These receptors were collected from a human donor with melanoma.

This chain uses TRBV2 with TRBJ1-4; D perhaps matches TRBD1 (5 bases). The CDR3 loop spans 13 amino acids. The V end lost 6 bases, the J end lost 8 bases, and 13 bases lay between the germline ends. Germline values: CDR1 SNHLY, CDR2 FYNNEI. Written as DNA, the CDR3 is TGTGCCAGCAGGCGGGGGACGGTCGAAAAACTGTTTTTT. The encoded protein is CASRRGTVEKLFF.

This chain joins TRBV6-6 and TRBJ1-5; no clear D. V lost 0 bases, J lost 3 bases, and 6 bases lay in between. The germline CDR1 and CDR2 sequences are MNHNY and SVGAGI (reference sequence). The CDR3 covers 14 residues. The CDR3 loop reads CASSYSGLNQPQHF. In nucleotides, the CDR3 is TGTGCCAGCAGTTACTCGGGTCTCAATCAGCCCCAGCATTTT.

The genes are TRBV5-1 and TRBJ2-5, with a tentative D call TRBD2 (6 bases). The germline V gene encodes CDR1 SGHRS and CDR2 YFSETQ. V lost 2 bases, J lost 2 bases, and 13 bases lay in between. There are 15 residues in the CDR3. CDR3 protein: CASSFRAGNQETQYF. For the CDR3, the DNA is TGCGCCAGCAGCTTCAGGGCGGGAAATCAAGAGACCCAGTACTTC.